What follows are 10 T cell receptor beta chains derived from one specimen sequenced in a study of identical twins. MiXCR, applied by TCRdb to the 5' RACE reads, yields one record per CDR3 protein. The sample consists of 500,000 to 600,000 distinct CDR3 sequences, roughly 21% of them appearing once. The same specimen was also included in a second study, on T cells expressing NK-cell markers.

Sequenced sample: CD4+ T cells sorted from blood. The receptors here all came from a woman younger than 35 in good health.

This clonotype was seen more than once but under ten times. The chain employs TRBV20-1 and TRBJ2-3, with 14 bases matching TRBD2. V lost 1 base to trimming and J lost 4 bases; unmatched junction nucleotides: 7. This CDR3 contains 17 residues. Germline V gene sequence: CDR1 DFQATT, CDR2 SNEGSKA (reference sequence). The CDR3 sequence is CSARAPGTSGSSDTQYF. The CDR3 coding sequence is TGCAGTGCTAGAGCCCCGGGGACTAGCGGGAGTTCAGATACGCAGTATTTT.

The V gene is TRBV7-2, the J gene TRBJ2-1, with a possible D match to TRBD2 (7 bases). Germline V gene lookup returns CDR1 SGHTA and CDR2 FQGNSA. The CDR3 sequence is 15 residues long. The V gene lost 3 bases and the J gene lost 12 bases, with 21 bases spanning the gap. The CDR3 is CASSLGGTYNERQFF. The DNA of the CDR3 is TGTGCCAGCAGCTTGGGAGGGACATACAATGAGCGGCAGTTCTTC.

Only a few counts were recorded for this clonotype. The chain has TRBV9 and TRBJ2-1; possibly TRBD1 for D (6 bases). CDR1 is SGDLS and CDR2 is YYNGEE in the germline V gene. V lost 2 bases and J 5 bases, leaving 17 bases between the germline ends. The CDR3 runs 16 residues. The CDR3 here is CASSVGLMGAHNEQFF. In DNA, the CDR3 is TGTGCCAGCAGCGTCGGTCTTATGGGGGCCCACAATGAGCAGTTCTTC.

This sequence joins TRBV20-1 and TRBJ1-1; D is unresolved. With 3 bases removed from V and 2 bases from J, the gap between germline ends came to 16 bases. Germline V lookup: CDR1 DFQATT, CDR2 SNEGSKA (reference sequence). The CDR3 has 15 amino acids. The CDR3 DNA reads as TGCAGTGCTAGCCTAGGGCGGTGGGGTAACACTGAAGCTTTCTTT. Its translation is CSASLGRWGNTEAFF.

The chain is built from TRBV5-1 and TRBJ1-3; no clear D. V lost 0 bases to trimming and J lost 0 bases, with 7 bases between them. The germline V gene encodes CDR1 SGHRS and CDR2 YFSETQ. The CDR3 has 15 residues. The CDR3 DNA reads as TGCGCCAGCAGCTTGGACCGCATCTCTGGAAACACCATATATTTT. This sequence encodes CASSLDRISGNTIYF.

The table lists this clonotype with a few counts. The chain couples TRBV20-1 to TRBJ1-6; tentatively, D is TRBD1 (6 bases). CDR3 length: 14 residues. The V and J ends lost 6 bases and 1 base respectively, with 10 bases between them. Germline-derived CDR1 and CDR2 are DFQATT and SNEGSKA (reference sequence). CDR3 DNA: TGCAGTGCGCACGGACAGTCCTATAATTCACCCCTCCACTTT. This gives the protein CSAHGQSYNSPLHF.

The chain recombines TRBV20-1 with TRBJ1-2, with D possibly TRBD1 on 5 matching bases. Per germline, CDR1 DFQATT and CDR2 SNEGSKA (reference sequence). Trimming pared 3 bases from V and 5 bases from J, leaving 7 bases between. The CDR3 totals 11 residues. This CDR3 reads CSARDKYGYTF. Written as DNA, the CDR3 is TGCAGTGCTAGGGACAAGTATGGCTACACCTTC.

The chain carries TRBV2 and TRBJ2-3, with D possibly matching TRBD2 (5 bases). CDR1 and CDR2 from the germline V gene are SNHLY and FYNNEI. The CDR3 runs to 14 residues. V was clipped by 10 bases and J by 2 bases, with 16 bases between them. CDR3: CATQEAQFTDTQYF. The CDR3 DNA sequence: TGTGCCACCCAGGAGGCACAATTCACAGATACGCAGTATTTT.

This chain connects TRBV20-1 to TRBJ2-2, with a weak D call TRBD2 (7 bases). The V and J ends lost 3 bases and 7 bases respectively, with 15 bases between them. Germline V gene sequence: CDR1 DFQATT, CDR2 SNEGSKA (reference sequence). CDR3 length: 14 amino acids. DNA of the CDR3: TGCAGTGCTAGGCCGGGGGGCCGGGGCGGGGAGCTGTTTTTT. The encoded protein is CSARPGGRGGELFF.

The chain carries TRBV18 and TRBJ1-4, with 8 bases aligning to TRBD1. In germline, CDR1 is KGHSH, CDR2 LQKENI. V lost 0 bases and J lost 1; bases outside the gene matches: 4. The CDR3 runs to 17 residues. The CDR3 region has the DNA TGTGCCAGCTCACCACCCGGACAGGGCGGAACTAATGAAAAACTGTTTTTT. It encodes CASSPPGQGGTNEKLFF.